This is a list of T cell receptor beta chains from one sample in a study of CXCR3-negative and CXCR3-positive naive CD8 T cells. Following a re-call of the 5' RACE reads, TCRdb has one entry per CDR3 protein and lacks DNA. The record lists 150,000 to 170,000 distinct CDR3 sequences, of which the ten most abundant hold 0.45% to 0.6%. Sequencing input: naive CXCR3+ CD8+ T cells from blood. Receptors originate from a human donor in good health. Some clones in this sample may be carry-over from other donors' samples. The CDR3 runs from the conserved cysteine through the conserved F or W. Each record gives: V gene, J gene, CDR3 protein.

V gene: TRBV2; J gene: TRBJ1-1; CDR3 protein: CASSRGQGVTEAFF
V gene: TRBV7-9; J gene: TRBJ2-7; CDR3 protein: CASRLGPDYEQYF
V gene: TRBV7-3; J gene: TRBJ1-1; CDR3 protein: CASSLGARGAEAFF
V gene: TRBV4-1; J gene: TRBJ2-1; CDR3 protein: CASSLSVGGGSGNEQFF
V gene: TRBV29-1; J gene: TRBJ1-1; CDR3 protein: CSPYEGMVAEAFF
V gene: TRBV10-3; J gene: TRBJ2-2; CDR3 protein: CAISDQGLGVTGELFF
V gene: TRBV7-9; J gene: TRBJ2-7; CDR3 protein: CASSVGQGRGYEQYF
V gene: TRBV29-1; J gene: TRBJ1-5; CDR3 protein: CSSSGPGDQPQHF
V gene: TRBV29-1; J gene: TRBJ2-3; CDR3 protein: CSVEQGVQRDTQYF
V gene: TRBV5-1; J gene: TRBJ2-3; CDR3 protein: CASSLEGWGTDTQYF
V gene: TRBV6-5; J gene: TRBJ2-1; CDR3 protein: CASSYGSGNEQFF